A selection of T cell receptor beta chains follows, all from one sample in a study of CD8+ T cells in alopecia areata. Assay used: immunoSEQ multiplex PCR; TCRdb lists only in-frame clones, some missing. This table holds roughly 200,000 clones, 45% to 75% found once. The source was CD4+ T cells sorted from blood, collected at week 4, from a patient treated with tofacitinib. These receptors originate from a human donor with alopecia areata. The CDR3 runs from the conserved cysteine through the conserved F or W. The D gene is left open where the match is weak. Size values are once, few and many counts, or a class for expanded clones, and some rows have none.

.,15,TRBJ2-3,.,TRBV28,CASSLAGGLPDTQYF,TGTGCCAGCAGTTTGGCTGGGGGCCTCCCAGATACGCAGTATTTT
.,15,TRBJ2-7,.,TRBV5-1,CASSLNQGMVYEQYF,TGCGCCAGCAGCCTGAACCAGGGTATGGTGTACGAGCAGTACTTC
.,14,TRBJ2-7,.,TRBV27,CASARARPAYEQYF,TGTGCCAGCGCGCGGGCGCGCCCCGCCTACGAGCAGTACTTC
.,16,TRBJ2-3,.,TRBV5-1,CASSLSGRAGTDTQYF,TGCGCCAGCAGCTTGTCGGGCAGGGCAGGCACAGATACGCAGTATTTT
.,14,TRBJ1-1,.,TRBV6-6,CASRIVNRNTEAFF,TGTGCCAGCAGAATAGTCAACCGGAACACTGAAGCTTTCTTT
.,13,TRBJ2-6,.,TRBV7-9,CASSSSGANVLTF,TGTGCCAGCAGCTCGTCTGGGGCCAACGTCCTGACTTTC
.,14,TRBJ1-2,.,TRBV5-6,CASIEQGGFRGYTF,TGTGCCAGCATCGAACAGGGAGGGTTTCGTGGCTACACCTTC
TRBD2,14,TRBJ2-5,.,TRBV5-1,CACLSPAGEETQYF,TGCGCCTGCCTCTCTCCTGCGGGAGAAGAGACCCAGTACTTC
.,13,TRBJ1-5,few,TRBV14,CASSKGRNQPQHF,TGTGCCAGCAGTAAAGGGAGAAATCAGCCCCAGCATTTT
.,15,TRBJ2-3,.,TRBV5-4,CASSSDFSSTDTQYF,TGTGCCAGCAGCTCGGACTTTTCTAGCACAGATACGCAGTATTTT
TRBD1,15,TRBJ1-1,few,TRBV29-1,CSVDFTGVGYTEAFF,TGCAGCGTTGATTTCACAGGGGTTGGGTACACTGAAGCTTTCTTT
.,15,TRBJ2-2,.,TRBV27,CASSLSSRHSRELFF,TGTGCCAGCAGTTTGAGTAGCAGACATTCCCGGGAGCTGTTTTTT
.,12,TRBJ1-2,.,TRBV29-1,CSARTPNYGYTF,TGCAGCGCCCGAACTCCGAACTATGGCTACACCTTC